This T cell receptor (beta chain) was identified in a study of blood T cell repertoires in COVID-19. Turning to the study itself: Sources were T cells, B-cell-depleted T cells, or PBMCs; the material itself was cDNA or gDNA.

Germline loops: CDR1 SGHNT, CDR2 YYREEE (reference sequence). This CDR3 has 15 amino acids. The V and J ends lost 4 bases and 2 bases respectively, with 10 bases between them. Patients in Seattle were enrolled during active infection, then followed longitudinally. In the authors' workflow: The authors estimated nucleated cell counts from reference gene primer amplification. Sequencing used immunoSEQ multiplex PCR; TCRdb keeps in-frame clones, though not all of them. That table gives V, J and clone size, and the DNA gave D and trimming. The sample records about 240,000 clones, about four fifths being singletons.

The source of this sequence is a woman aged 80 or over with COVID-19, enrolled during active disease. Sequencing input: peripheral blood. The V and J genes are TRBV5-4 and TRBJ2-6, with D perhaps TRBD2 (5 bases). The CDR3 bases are TGTGCCAGCAGCCCTAGCCTACCTGGGGCCAACGTCCTGACTTTC. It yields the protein CASSPSLPGANVLTF. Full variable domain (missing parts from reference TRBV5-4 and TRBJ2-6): ETGVTQSPTHLIKTRGQQVTLRCSSQSGHNTVSWYQQALGQGPQFIFQYYREEENGRGNFPPRFSGLQFPNYSSELNVNALELDDSALYLCASSPSLPGANVLTFGAGSRLTVL.